The 26 T cell receptor beta chains below come from one sample, sequenced in a study of shared clonotypes between healthy human individuals. Method: immunoSEQ multiplex PCR; TCRdb's copy keeps in-frame clones and lacks some. Of over 95,000 clones in the sample, around 65% were seen once. Sequences were obtained from memory CD8+ T cells sorted from blood. Subset denoted: CD45RO+ cells pooled with CCR7-negative TemRA cells. The receptors stem from a woman in her twenties or thirties in good health.

The rearrangement joins TRBV5-1 to TRBJ2-7; 11 bases match TRBD2. CDR1 is SGHRS and CDR2 is YFSETQ in the germline V gene. This CDR3 spans 18 amino acids. V shed 3 bases and J 0 bases; nucleotides not matched to a gene: 11. The CDR3 protein is CASSYAGSGRDSSYEQYF. The DNA of the CDR3 is TGCGCCAGCAGCTACGCGGGTAGCGGGAGGGACAGCTCCTACGAGCAGTACTTC.

This clone showed up just a few times. The V gene is TRBV6-1, the J gene TRBJ2-5; D may be TRBD1 or TRBD2 (6 bases each). V lost 2 bases and J 5 bases, leaving 18 bases between the germline ends. The CDR3 is made up of 16 amino acids. Germline CDR1 reads MNHNS; CDR2 reads SASEGT. DNA of the CDR3: TGTGCCAGCAGTGAATCACCCGAGGGGGGTGGGGAGACCCAGTACTTC. Its protein is CASSESPEGGGETQYF.

V is TRBV2 and J is TRBJ2-1; no firm D call. The CDR3 is made up of 12 amino acids. Germline lookup yields CDR1 SNHLY and CDR2 FYNNEI. Trimming took 8 bases from V and 3 from J, leaving 8 bases between them. CDR3 bases: TGTGCCAGCGGAATCGACTACAATGAGCAGTTCTTC. This encodes CASGIDYNEQFF.

This chain uses TRBV5-4 with TRBJ2-2; perhaps D is TRBD1 or TRBD2 (6 bases each). Deletions cut 4 bases from V and 7 bases from J, with 17 bases between. Per the germline V gene, CDR1 is SGHNT and CDR2 is YYREEE (reference sequence). The CDR3 runs 15 residues. As DNA, the CDR3 is TGTGCCAGCAGCCTGATCGGGGGCGCGAGCGGGGAGCTGTTTTTT. This translates into CASSLIGGASGELFF.

This clone was detected only a few times. The rearrangement links TRBV15 to TRBJ2-1; 10 bases line up with TRBD2. Germline CDR1 and CDR2: LNHNV and YYDKDF (reference sequence). After removal of 0 bases from V and 9 bases from J, the junction contained 8 bases not matched to a gene. The CDR3 length is 16 residues. The CDR3 is CATSRDQGTSASEQFF. The CDR3 DNA sequence: TGTGCCACCAGCAGAGATCAGGGGACTAGCGCTAGTGAGCAGTTCTTC.

The chain links TRBV5-5 to TRBJ1-1; possible D gene TRBD1, 5 bases. Germline V gives CDR1 SGHKS, CDR2 YYEKEE (reference sequence). V shed 0 bases and J shed 6 bases, with 12 bases lying between them. CDR3 length: 14 residues. As DNA, the CDR3 is TGTGCCAGCAGCTTGGGAGGGGAAATCGCTGAAGCTTTCTTT. Amino acid sequence: CASSLGGEIAEAFF.

The V call is TRBV2, the J call TRBJ2-1, with D tentatively TRBD1 (5 bases). The V gene's germline CDR1 is SNHLY and CDR2 FYNNEI. The CDR3 has 15 amino acids. Trimming shortened V by 1 base and J by 3 bases, and 10 bases separated the two germline ends. The CDR3 sequence: CASSEGQTSYNEQFF. The CDR3 DNA reads as TGTGCCAGCAGTGAAGGACAGACAAGCTACAATGAGCAGTTCTTC.

The rearrangement joins TRBV14 to TRBJ2-1; no reliable D call. This CDR3 comprises 13 residues. Trimming removed 3 bases from V and 5 bases from J, with 8 bases in between. From germline, CDR1 is SGHDN and CDR2 FVKESK. CDR3 amino acids: CASSQWLNNEQFF. For the CDR3, the DNA is TGTGCCAGCAGCCAGTGGCTTAACAATGAGCAGTTCTTC.

The V gene is TRBV7-2, the J gene TRBJ2-1, with 9 bases that match TRBD2. The CDR3 contains 14 residues. The trim removed 2 bases at V and 9 bases at J, leaving 5 bases unmatched. Looked up from germline, CDR1 is SGHTA and CDR2 is FQGNSA. The CDR3 loop reads CASSLLAGTIEQFF. The CDR3 DNA reads as TGTGCCAGCAGCTTACTAGCGGGAACGATTGAGCAGTTCTTC.

This chain uses TRBV5-6 with TRBJ2-7; 10 nucleotides line up with TRBD1. This CDR3 has 14 residues. Trimming removed 4 bases from V and 6 bases from J; junction bases left unmatched: 7. Germline V gene sequence: CDR1 SGHDT, CDR2 YYEEEE. The CDR3 region has the DNA TGTGCCAGCAGCCCATGGGACAGGGGATGCGAGCAGTACTTC. As protein: CASSPWDRGCEQYF.

This clone occurred once. The chain employs TRBV29-1 and TRBJ1-1; 10 bases line up with TRBD1. Germline assignment: CDR1 SQVTM and CDR2 ANQGSEA. With 6 bases clipped from V and 5 bases from J, the junction kept 9 bases outside the gene matches. This CDR3 is 14 amino acids long. The CDR3 nucleotides are TGCAGCGTAGATAGGGACAGGGGAACAACTGAAGCTTTCTTT. Amino acid sequence: CSVDRDRGTTEAFF. Using reference TRBV29-1 and TRBJ1-1 for the parts outside the CDR3, the full variable domain is SAVISQKPSRDICQRGTSLTIQCQVDSQVTMMFWYRQQPGQSLTLIATANQGSEATYESGFVIDKFPISRPNLTFSTLTVSNMSPEDSSIYLCSVDRDRGTTEAFFGQGTRLTVV.

V usage is TRBV28 and J usage is TRBJ1-3; D call uncertain. The CDR3 has 12 residues. V was pared by 11 bases and J by 0 bases, with 8 bases between. Germline CDR1 reads MDHEN; CDR2 reads SYDVKM. As DNA, the CDR3 is TGTGCCGCCCAACCCTCTGGAAACACCATATATTTT. It encodes CAAQPSGNTIYF.

A few counts support this clone. V usage is TRBV28 and J usage is TRBJ2-1; tentatively, D is TRBD1 (6 bases). The CDR3 contains 15 residues. V was pared by 3 bases and J by 2 bases, with 11 bases between. Germline lookup yields CDR1 MDHEN and CDR2 SYDVKM. The CDR3 nucleotides are TGTGCCAGCAGTTTGAAGGGGGAGCCCTACAATGAGCAGTTCTTC. Its protein product is CASSLKGEPYNEQFF.

The chain has TRBV25-1 and TRBJ2-1, with TRBD2 matching over 8 bases. Looked up from germline, CDR1 is MGHDK and CDR2 is SYGVNS. The V segment lost 4 bases and the J segment 0 bases; nucleotides outside the gene matches: 8. The CDR3 loop spans 17 amino acids. The DNA of the CDR3 is TGTGCCAGCAGTGCCTCTAGCGGGTCACCCTCCTACAATGAGCAGTTCTTC. Translated: CASSASSGSPSYNEQFF.

The gene calls are TRBV5-4 and TRBJ1-5, with D unclear. CDR1 and CDR2 from the germline V gene are SGHNT and YYREEE (reference sequence). Deletions cut 0 bases from V and 6 bases from J, with 7 bases between. The CDR3 is 13 amino acids. Here the CDR3 DNA reads TGTGCCAGCAGCTTGGATCCCAGTCAGCCCCAGCATTTT. Protein sequence: CASSLDPSQPQHF.

J is TRBJ1-1 and V is TRBV4-1; the D gene is possibly TRBD1 (6 bases). The CDR3 has 15 residues. V lost 0 bases and J lost 0, with 8 bases in between. Germline V gives CDR1 MGHRA, CDR2 YSYEKL. Written as DNA, the CDR3 is TGCGCCAGCAGCCAAGAACGGGGGCTGAACACTGAAGCTTTCTTT. The encoded protein is CASSQERGLNTEAFF.

The sample holds one count of this clone. The chain uses TRBV2 and TRBJ1-4; weak D call: TRBD1 (5 bases). The CDR3 runs to 14 residues. Trimming stripped 6 bases from V and 8 bases from J, with 16 bases between. CDR1 is SNHLY, CDR2 FYNNEI, per germline. The DNA of the CDR3 is TGTGCCAGCAGGGCGGACACATCGGGGGAAAAACTGTTTTTT. Protein sequence: CASRADTSGEKLFF.

V and J are TRBV5-1 and TRBJ2-1, with D perhaps matching TRBD2 (6 bases). CDR1 and CDR2 (germline): SGHRS, YFSETQ. The CDR3 extends over 16 amino acids. The V end lost 1 base, the J end lost 0 bases, and 11 bases lay between the germline ends. CDR3 residues: CASSLSAGSSYNEQFF. The CDR3 DNA reads as TGCGCCAGCAGCTTGTCGGCGGGGAGCTCCTACAATGAGCAGTTCTTC. Looking up the rest from reference TRBV5-1 and TRBJ2-1 gives the full variable domain: KAGVTQTPRYLIKTRGQQVTLSCSPISGHRSVSWYQQTPGQGLQFLFEYFSETQRNKGNFPGRFSGRQFSNSRSEMNVSTLELGDSALYLCASSLSAGSSYNEQFFGPGTRLTVL.

V gene TRBV4-1 combines with J gene TRBJ2-7, with D tentatively TRBD1 (6 bases). The CDR3 has 14 residues. Trimming pared 3 bases from V and 2 bases from J, leaving 11 bases between. Germline CDR1 MGHRA, CDR2 YSYEKL. This chain's CDR3 is CASSHQQGPYEQYF. The CDR3 DNA reads TGCGCCAGCAGCCACCAACAGGGTCCCTACGAGCAGTACTTC.

Ten or more counts support this clone. This chain links TRBV6-5 with TRBJ1-5; D unresolved. The length of the CDR3 is 15 residues. Per germline, CDR1 MNHEY and CDR2 SVGAGI. V lost 5 bases and J lost 0, with 11 bases in between. The DNA of the CDR3 is TGTGCCAGCAGTCCGGACTTGTATAGCAATCAGCCCCAGCATTTT. This codes for CASSPDLYSNQPQHF.

Of note for this clone: This same CDR3 is encoded by further DNA sequences in the sample. The chain couples TRBV6-1 to TRBJ1-5, with D possibly matching TRBD1 (6 bases). Germline V gene sequence: CDR1 MNHNS, CDR2 SASEGT. The ends were cut back, 2 bases at V and 1 base at J, with 6 bases in the middle. The CDR3 length is 14 residues. CDR3 residues: CASSEQGSNQPQHF. CDR3 DNA: TGTGCCAGCAGTGAACAGGGGAGCAATCAGCCCCAGCATTTT.

This clone was seen more than once but under ten times. The genes are TRBV5-6 and TRBJ2-7; 13 bases align to TRBD2. Germline V gene sequence: CDR1 SGHDT, CDR2 YYEEEE. Unmatched junction bases numbered 9, after V lost 2 bases and J lost 1 base. The CDR3 spans 18 residues. CDR3 loop: CASSFGLLAGGTSYEQYF. In nucleotides, the CDR3 is TGTGCCAGCAGCTTTGGTTTACTAGCGGGAGGGACGTCCTACGAGCAGTACTTC. Combining the CDR3 with reference TRBV5-6 and TRBJ2-7 gives the whole variable domain DAGVTQSPTHLIKTRGQQVTLRCSPKSGHDTVSWYQQALGQGPQFIFQYYEEEERQRGNFPDRFSGHQFPNYSSELNVNALLLGDSALYLCASSFGLLAGGTSYEQYFGPGTRLTVT.

There are many counts of this clone. The V call is TRBV6-5, the J call TRBJ1-5, with TRBD1 matching 10 bases. J lost 4 bases, V lost 4 bases, and 7 bases had no gene match. Germline lookup yields CDR1 MNHEY and CDR2 SVGAGI. The CDR3 runs 16 residues. The CDR3 region is CASSSVPGQGNQPQHF. Here the CDR3 DNA reads TGTGCCAGCAGTTCAGTGCCGGGACAGGGGAATCAGCCCCAGCATTTT.

J is TRBJ1-1 and V is TRBV28, with D perhaps matching TRBD1 (6 bases). V lost 5 bases to trimming and J lost 3 bases, with 19 bases between them. Germline CDR1 is MDHEN and CDR2 is SYDVKM. The CDR3 contains 16 residues. CDR3 DNA: TGTGCCAGCAGTACTGGACAGAAACCCCGGGACACTGAAGCTTTCTTT. Protein: CASSTGQKPRDTEAFF.

This CDR3 reads CASSSGLAGDLAKNIQYF. Here the CDR3 DNA reads TGTGCCAGCAGTTCCGGACTAGCGGGAGACCTTGCCAAAAACATTCAGTACTTC. V and J are TRBV28 and TRBJ2-4, with 13 bases lining up with TRBD2. The CDR3 consists of 18 residues. Germline assignment: CDR1 MDHEN and CDR2 SYDVKM. V lost 4 bases, J lost 1 base, and 7 bases stayed unmatched.

This chain links TRBV5-8 with TRBJ2-5; possibly TRBD1 or TRBD2 for D (5 bases each). The germline V gene has CDR1 SGHTS and CDR2 YDEGEE. Trimming stripped 4 bases from V and 1 base from J, with 20 bases between. This CDR3 has 17 residues. This CDR3 is CASSQELGEGPQETQYF. The CDR3 DNA reads as TGTGCCAGCAGCCAAGAATTGGGAGAGGGGCCCCAAGAGACCCAGTACTTC.